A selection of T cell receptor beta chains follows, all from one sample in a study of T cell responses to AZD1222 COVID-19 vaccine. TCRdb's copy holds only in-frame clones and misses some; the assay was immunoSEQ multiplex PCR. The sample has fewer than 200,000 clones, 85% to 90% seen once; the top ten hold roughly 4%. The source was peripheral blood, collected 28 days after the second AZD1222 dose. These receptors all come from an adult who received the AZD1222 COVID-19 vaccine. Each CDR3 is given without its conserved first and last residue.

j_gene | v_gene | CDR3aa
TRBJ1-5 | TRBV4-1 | ASSPIARGQVQPQH
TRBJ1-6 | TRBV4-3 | ASSRIRYNSPLH
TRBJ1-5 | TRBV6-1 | ASSDGGQEPQH
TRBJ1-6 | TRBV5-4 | ASSLPGQSSSILH
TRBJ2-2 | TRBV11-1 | ASMGNGGTGELF
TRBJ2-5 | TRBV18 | ASSPVAGSQETQY
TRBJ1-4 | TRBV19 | ASSDNTGKKLF
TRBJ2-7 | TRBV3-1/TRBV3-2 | ASSQGSSEQY
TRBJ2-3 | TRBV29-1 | SVVGGRGLETDTQY
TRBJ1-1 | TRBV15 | ATSRGVRGLTNTEAF
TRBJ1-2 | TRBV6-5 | ASRPEGAYGYT
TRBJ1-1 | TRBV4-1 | ASSPGGNTEAF
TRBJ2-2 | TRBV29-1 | SVTDPNTGELF
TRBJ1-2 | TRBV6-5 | ASSYVGGYGYT
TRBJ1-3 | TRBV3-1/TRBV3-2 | ASSLVGNTIY
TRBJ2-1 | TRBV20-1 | SASAGRWSYNEQF
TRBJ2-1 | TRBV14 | ASSQFVGGPNNEQF
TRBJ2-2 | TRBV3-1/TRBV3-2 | ASSPRTGDNTGELF
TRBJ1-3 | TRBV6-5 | ASSIDRAGNTIY
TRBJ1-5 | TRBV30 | AWSVDSQPQH
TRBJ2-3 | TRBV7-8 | ASRQGGGPTDTQY
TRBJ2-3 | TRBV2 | ASSELKLAGEGDTQY
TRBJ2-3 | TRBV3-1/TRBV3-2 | ASSPQRGGQY
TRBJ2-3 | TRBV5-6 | ASIKMGGPSDTQY
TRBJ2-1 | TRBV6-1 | ASSEFQGSSYNEQF
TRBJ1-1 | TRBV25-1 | ASKPGEDYTEAF
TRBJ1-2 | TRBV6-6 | ASSQDGTDSGYGYT
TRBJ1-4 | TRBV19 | ASSIGTGGREKLF
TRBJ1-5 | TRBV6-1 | ASSEALGRGNQPQH
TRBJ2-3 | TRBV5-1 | ASSSDRGGDTQY
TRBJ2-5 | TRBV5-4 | ASSSIKAGQETQY
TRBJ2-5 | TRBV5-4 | ASSLAVPSKETQY
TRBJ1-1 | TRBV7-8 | ASSFRVMNTEAF
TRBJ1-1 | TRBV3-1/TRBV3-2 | ASSLDNMNTEAF
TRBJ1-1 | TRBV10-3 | AISARADDTEAF
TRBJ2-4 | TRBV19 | ASNSPLNSLGIQY
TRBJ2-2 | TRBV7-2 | ASSPRSGAGELF
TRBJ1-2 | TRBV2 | ASRDTGDYGYT
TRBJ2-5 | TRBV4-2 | ASSQEGQTQY
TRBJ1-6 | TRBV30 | AWSVARGVSPLH
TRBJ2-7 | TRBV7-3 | ASSLNPGAGYEQY
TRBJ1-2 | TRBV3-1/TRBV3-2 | ASSQEFSYGYT
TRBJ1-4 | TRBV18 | ASSVRVNEKLF
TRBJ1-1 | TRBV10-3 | AISESMPGQNTEAF
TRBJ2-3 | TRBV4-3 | ASSARQGRISDTQY
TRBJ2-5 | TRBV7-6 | ASSLGEGAETQY
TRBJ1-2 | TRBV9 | ASSVGDLGDNYGYT
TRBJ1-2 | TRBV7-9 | ASSLNGYT
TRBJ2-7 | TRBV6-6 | ASSYSASSYEQY
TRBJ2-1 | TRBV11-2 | ASSPRRPSGLHEQF
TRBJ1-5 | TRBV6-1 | ASSEGNQPQH
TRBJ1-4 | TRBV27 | ASLRQGSEKLF
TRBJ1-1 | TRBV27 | ASSFRTGNTEAF
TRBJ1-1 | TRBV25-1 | ASSDPGTEAF
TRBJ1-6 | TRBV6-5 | ASREDGGNSPLH
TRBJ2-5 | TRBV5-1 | ASSPDRRGQETQY
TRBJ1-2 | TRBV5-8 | ASSLRTVGYT
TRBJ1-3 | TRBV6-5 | ASSYTADTGNTIY
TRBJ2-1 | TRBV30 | AWSAKGASGEQF
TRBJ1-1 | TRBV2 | ATKGGTTEAF